The sequence of this TCR beta chain was determined in a study of T cell repertoires in cytomegalovirus infection. As for the study in general: Public TCR beta signatures indicated both CMV infection and matching HLA type.

Whole-study findings and limits: The cumulative frequency of public TCR beta families identified carriers of CMV plus the relevant HLA. Predominance within the ex vivo response was attributable to HLA-C-restricted CMV-specific TCR beta clonotypes.

Remarks on this clonotype: As yet, its antigen is unknown.

The CDR3 is made up of 15 amino acids. Germline CDR1 DFQATT, CDR2 SNEGSKA (reference sequence). A single record per CDR3 protein comes from TCRdb applying MiXCR to the reads. Of approximately 700,000 distinct CDR3 sequences listed, approximately 40% are singletons. This TCR derives from a human donor in good health (CMV status not recorded). Some clones in this sample may be carry-over from other donors' samples. The chain couples TRBV20-1 to TRBJ2-2; TRBD2 aligns across 12 bases. Sequenced sample: PBMCs. CDR3: CRVGLAGGPSGELFF. The CDR3 DNA follows: TGCAGGGTTGGGCTAGCGGGAGGGCCCTCCGGGGAGCTGTTTTTT.